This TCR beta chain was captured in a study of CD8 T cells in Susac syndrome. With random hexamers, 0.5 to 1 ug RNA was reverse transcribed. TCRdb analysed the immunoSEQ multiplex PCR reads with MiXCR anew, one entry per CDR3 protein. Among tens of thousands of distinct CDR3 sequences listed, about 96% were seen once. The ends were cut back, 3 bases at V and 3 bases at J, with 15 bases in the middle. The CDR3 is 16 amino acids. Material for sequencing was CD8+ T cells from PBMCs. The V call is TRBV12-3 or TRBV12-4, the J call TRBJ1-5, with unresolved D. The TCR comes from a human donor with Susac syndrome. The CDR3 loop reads CASSFEGRASNQPQHF. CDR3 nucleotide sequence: TGTGCCAGCAGTTTTGAGGGAAGGGCCTCCAATCAGCCCCAGCATTTT.